Described below is a single TCR beta chain sequence and its context. Authors' processing steps: Using reference gene primer amplification, nucleated cell counts were estimated. Some clones are missing from TCRdb's copy, which holds only in-frame ones; the method was immunoSEQ multiplex PCR. V and J calls plus clone size are reproduced from that table; the DNA served to infer D and trimming. The repertoire holds just over 150,000 clones, with around 89% as singletons. The data were taken from a study of blood T cell repertoires in COVID-19. Study in general: Nucleic acid was either cDNA or gDNA, and it came from T cells, B-cell-depleted T cells, or PBMCs.

The CDR3 runs to 14 residues. This sequence was found in a woman in her 40s with acute or convalescent COVID-19. This rearrangement joins TRBV21-1 to TRBJ1-1; the DNA was not compared with TRBD1, the D call given in the table. TRBV21-1 is shown as a pseudogene. Sequencing was carried out using peripheral blood. The CDR3 nucleotides are TGTGCCAGCAACATCCCTTCCCTGAACACTGAAGCTTTCTTT. This encodes CASNIPSLNTEAFF.